This T cell receptor beta chain was sequenced during a study of blood T cell repertoires in COVID-19 (dated by TCRdb to about 2020). In the study overall: Samples covering the acute and convalescent phases of COVID-19 were provided by collaborators in the United States, Italy and Spain. The prospective study material was composed of cDNA or gDNA derived from T cells, B-cell-depleted T cells, or PBMCs. Subjects who had been exposed to COVID-19, were actively infected with it, or had recovered from it provided the deeply sampled blood TCRbeta repertoires that made up the dataset. The repertoires were released in a freely available public database intended as a resource for research on the immune response to SARS-CoV-2. The samples were drawn from the first 160 participants of the ongoing ImmuneRACE study and from over 950 subjects provided by 6 global collaborators. The sample metadata nearly always contained a de-identified subject ID, COVID-19 status, age in years and sex. Where HLA class I and class II types were available, the types were taken from metadata supplied by the sample provider, not from assay-based typing.

This clone was observed a few times. The specificity of this receptor is unknown. The sample holds no much larger clone one base away, and base qualities are not on file. One collaborating source in Seattle enrolled patients during active infection and followed them longitudinally through the course of disease. The collaborating institutions used their own protocols to collect whole blood in K2EDTA tubes. Collaborator samples were shipped for TCRbeta analysis as frozen whole blood, isolated PBMCs, or DNA extracted from either sample type. TCRbeta CDR3 regions were amplified from genomic DNA by means of the immunoSEQ Assay, a bias-controlled multiplex PCR. The authors' analysis ran thus. The number of nucleated cells in each sample was estimated by amplification of reference gene primers within the assay. To quantify the absolute abundance of each unique TCRbeta CDR3 rearrangement, sequence reads were collapsed and filtered. For each sample, productive Simpson clonality was calculated as the square root of Simpson's diversity index over productive rearrangements. The clones in this table, taken by TCRdb from immuneACCESS, are in-frame only. Not every clone is retained; where verified, under half of the shortfall comes from an unresolved V gene, and the cause of the rest is unknown. V, J and clone size reflect that table, while D and trimming were determined from the DNA. The sample table shows 150,000 to 180,000 clones, and approximately 85% are seen once. Together, the top ten hold over 0.55% of the sample.

Results and caveats for the whole study, not just this receptor: How much clinical and demographic metadata was included differed by source and by participant, and the metadata was provided uncurated.

Sequencing was done on a sample of peripheral blood. This TCR came from a man aged 55 to 70 with COVID-19, enrolled during active disease.

The bases are TGCAGCGCGACCGCGAGCTCCTACGAGCAGTACTTC. It specifies CSATASSYEQYF. The sequence links TRBV29-1 to TRBJ2-7, with no confident D gene call. CDR3 length: 12 amino acids, cysteine to phenylalanine. The DNA shown is the 36-base CDR3, in frame from base 1. The V and J ends are trimmed by 7 bases and 0 bases, leaving 10 bases between them. Looking up the germline V gene yields CDR1 SQVTM and CDR2 ANQGSEA.